This TCR beta chain emerged from a study of CD8+CD57+ T cells in acquired aplastic anemia. The study's findings and limits: Both patients and controls carried the same twenty-nine CD8+ CDR3 sequences.

The V gene lost 3 bases and the J gene lost 0 bases, with 15 bases spanning the gap. Germline CDR1 and CDR2: DFQATT and SNEGSKA (reference sequence). The CDR3 runs to 16 residues. According to the study, genomic DNA was the template for TCR beta VDJ and CDR3 profiling. TCRdb fed the reads into MiXCR, producing one record per CDR3 protein. The data contain 170,000 or so distinct CDR3 sequences, around 63% of them singletons. Previously, flow cytometry had revealed CD8+CD57+ cell expansion in the patients chosen for sequencing. None of the patients had been given any therapy when their blood was sampled. Details on this clonotype: Antigen: not known.

J is TRBJ1-5 and V is TRBV20-1; D perhaps matches TRBD1 (6 bases). This TCR was sampled from a human donor with aplastic anemia. Sequencing used sorted CD4+, CD8+, or CD8+CD57+ T cells (not recorded which) from PBMCs. Here the CDR3 reads CSASGLDRYSNQPQHF. The DNA for the CDR3 is TGCAGTGCTAGTGGTTTGGACAGATATAGCAATCAGCCCCAGCATTTT.